A selection of T cell receptor beta chains follows, all from one sample in a study of blood T cell repertoires in COVID-19. Profiling relied on immunoSEQ multiplex PCR, and the TCRdb table lists in-frame clones only, not all of them. Of around 140,000 clones listed, around nine tenths are singletons. The sequenced material came from peripheral blood. The origin of the receptors is a man in his fifties or sixties with COVID-19, enrolled during active disease. The CDR3 runs from the conserved cysteine through the conserved F or W. D genes are given only for firm matches. Clone size, where shown, is once, few, many, or a class for clones that have expanded.

v_gene	j_gene	d_gene	abundance	CDR3aa	CDR3nt
TRBV15	TRBJ1-6	.	.	CATSKEYRAEHNSPLHF	TGTGCCACCAGCAAGGAATACAGGGCAGAACATAATTCACCCCTCCACTTT
TRBV6-4	TRBJ2-1	TRBD2	.	CASSALGGAGEQFF	TGTGCCAGCAGTGCCCTCGGGGGGGCAGGTGAGCAGTTCTTC
TRBV5-4	TRBJ1-4	.	.	CASSPSRGQDEKLFF	TGTGCCAGCAGCCCCTCCCGGGGACAAGATGAAAAACTGTTTTTT
TRBV28	TRBJ2-1	.	.	CASSPPPSWVVHEQFF	TGTGCCAGCAGTCCCCCTCCTAGCTGGGTCGTCCATGAGCAGTTCTTC
TRBV5-1	TRBJ2-7	.	.	CASSSGTPPYEQYF	TGCGCCAGCAGCTCTGGGACACCACCGTACGAGCAGTACTTC
TRBV7-6	TRBJ1-5	TRBD1	.	CASSRTGGQPQHF	TGTGCCAGCAGCCGCACAGGGGGTCAGCCCCAGCATTTT
TRBV6-2/TRBV6-3	TRBJ1-2	.	few	CASSQEVGYTF	TGTGCCAGCAGTCAAGAGGTTGGCTACACCTTC
TRBV28	TRBJ1-2	TRBD1	.	CASSHRQGRGYTF	TGTGCCAGCAGCCACCGACAGGGTCGTGGCTACACCTTC
TRBV7-2	TRBJ1-6	.	.	CASSLDPGVSPLHF	TGTGCCAGCAGCTTAGATCCAGGGGTTTCACCCCTCCACTTT
TRBV9	TRBJ2-3	TRBD1	.	CASTRRQGGRADTQYF	TGTGCCAGCACCCGTCGACAAGGGGGCAGGGCAGATACGCAGTATTTT
TRBV9	TRBJ2-3	.	.	CASSVAVAAVDTQYF	TGTGCCAGCAGCGTAGCGGTAGCCGCGGTGGATACGCAGTATTTT
TRBV4-2	TRBJ1-5	TRBD1	.	CASSQGTGGSTGHNQPQHF	TGTGCCAGCAGCCAAGGCACAGGGGGATCAACCGGGCACAATCAGCCCCAGCATTTT
TRBV5-1	TRBJ1-2	TRBD1	.	CASSTGTGNNYGYTF	TGCGCCAGCAGCACCGGGACAGGGAATAACTATGGCTACACCTTC
TRBV7-8	TRBJ1-5	TRBD1	.	CASAGTGGRSQPQHF	TGTGCCAGCGCCGGGACAGGGGGCAGAAGTCAGCCCCAGCATTTT
TRBV10-3	TRBJ1-3	.	.	CASKGGPGNTIYF	TGTGCCAGTAAAGGGGGTCCTGGAAACACCATATATTTT
TRBV28	TRBJ1-5	TRBD1	.	CASRQGEDRPQHF	TGTGCCAGCAGACAGGGGGAAGATCGGCCCCAGCATTTT
TRBV11-2	TRBJ1-1	.	.	CASSLGMNTEAFF	TGTGCCAGCAGCTTAGGTATGAACACTGAAGCTTTCTTT
TRBV5-4	TRBJ1-1	TRBD1	.	CASSSGRDRMNTEAFF	TGTGCCAGCAGCTCGGGCCGGGACAGAATGAACACTGAAGCTTTCTTT